This T cell receptor (beta chain) was obtained from a study of T-cell reconstitution after alpha-beta-depleted transplantation in children. Per the germline V gene, CDR1 is MNHEY and CDR2 is SMNVEV (reference sequence). Trimming removed 2 bases from V and 7 bases from J, with 20 bases in between. The CDR3 is 17 amino acids. TCRbeta library preparation incorporated unique molecular identifiers. TCRdb reprocessed the PCR reads with MiXCR, giving one entry per CDR3 protein. The sample yields roughly 400,000 distinct CDR3 sequences, around two fifths seen once. This clonotype came up many times. The sample in question was PBMCs, obtained before TCRalphabeta/CD19-depleted stem cell transplant. This clonotype was obtained from a girl aged 2-10 years with aplastic anemia, due to receive a stem cell transplant. The V call is TRBV27, the J call TRBJ2-2; D ambiguous. CDR3 DNA: TGTGCCAGCAGTTTAATACGGCCGCGGAGCCTCGGCGGGGAGCTGTTTTTT. It is translated as CASSLIRPRSLGGELFF.